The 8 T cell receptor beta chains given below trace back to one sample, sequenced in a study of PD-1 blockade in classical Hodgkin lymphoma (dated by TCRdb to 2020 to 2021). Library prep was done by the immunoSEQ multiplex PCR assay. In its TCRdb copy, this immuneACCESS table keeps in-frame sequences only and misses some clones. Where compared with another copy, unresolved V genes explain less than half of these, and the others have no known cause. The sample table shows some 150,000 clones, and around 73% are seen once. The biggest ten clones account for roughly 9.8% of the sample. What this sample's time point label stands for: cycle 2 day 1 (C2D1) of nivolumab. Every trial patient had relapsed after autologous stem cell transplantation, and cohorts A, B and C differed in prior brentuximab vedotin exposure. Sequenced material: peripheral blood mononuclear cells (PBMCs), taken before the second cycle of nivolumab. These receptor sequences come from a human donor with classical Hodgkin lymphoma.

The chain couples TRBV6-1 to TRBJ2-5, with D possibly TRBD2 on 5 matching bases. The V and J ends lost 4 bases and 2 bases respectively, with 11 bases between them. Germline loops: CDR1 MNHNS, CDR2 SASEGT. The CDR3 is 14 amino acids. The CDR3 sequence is CASSGHRGQETQYF. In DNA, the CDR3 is TGTGCCAGCAGTGGCCATCGGGGACAAGAGACCCAGTACTTC.

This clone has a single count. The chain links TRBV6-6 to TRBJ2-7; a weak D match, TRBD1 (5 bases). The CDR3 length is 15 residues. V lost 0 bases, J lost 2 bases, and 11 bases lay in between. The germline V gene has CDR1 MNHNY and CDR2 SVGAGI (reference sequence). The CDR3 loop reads CASSYSAGPPYEQYF. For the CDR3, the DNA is TGTGCCAGCAGTTACTCGGCAGGGCCCCCCTACGAGCAGTACTTC.

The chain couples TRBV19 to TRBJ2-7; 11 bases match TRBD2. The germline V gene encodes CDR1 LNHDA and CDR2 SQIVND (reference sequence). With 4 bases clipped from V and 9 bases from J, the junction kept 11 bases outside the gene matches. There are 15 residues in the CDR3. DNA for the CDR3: TGTGCCAGTAGTACGGCTAGCGGGGGGTCCTGGGGGCAGTACTTC. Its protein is CASSTASGGSWGQYF.

CDR3 region: CASLRDRAYEQYF. The CDR3 coding sequence is TGTGCCAGTCTCCGGGACCGGGCCTACGAGCAGTACTTC. The chain recombines TRBV2 with TRBJ2-7, with D possibly being TRBD1 or TRBD2 (5 bases each). Germline V gene data show CDR1 as SNHLY and CDR2 as FYNNEI. This CDR3 region has 13 residues. Between the trimmed V and J ends, which lost 9 bases and 2 bases, there was a span of 14 bases. Combining the CDR3 with reference TRBV2 and TRBJ2-7 gives the whole variable domain EPEVTQTPSHQVTQMGQEVILRCVPISNHLYFYWYRQILGQKVEFLVSFYNNEISEKSEIFDDQFSVERPDGSNFTLKIRSTKLEDSAMYFCASLRDRAYEQYFGPGTRLTVT.

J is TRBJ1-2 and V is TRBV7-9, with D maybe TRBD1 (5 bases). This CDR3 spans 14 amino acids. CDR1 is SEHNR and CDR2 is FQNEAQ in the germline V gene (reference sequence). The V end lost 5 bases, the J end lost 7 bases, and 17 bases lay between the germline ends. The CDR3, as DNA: TGTGCCAGCAGCCCCCCTCGGGGGAGTAGTGGCTACACCTTC. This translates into CASSPPRGSSGYTF. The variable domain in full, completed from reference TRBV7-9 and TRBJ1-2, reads DTGVSQNPRHKITKRGQNVTFRCDPISEHNRLYWYRQTLGQGPEFLTYFQNEAQLEKSRLLSDRFSAERPKGSFSTLEIQRTEQGDSAMYLCASSPPRGSSGYTFGSGTRLTVV.

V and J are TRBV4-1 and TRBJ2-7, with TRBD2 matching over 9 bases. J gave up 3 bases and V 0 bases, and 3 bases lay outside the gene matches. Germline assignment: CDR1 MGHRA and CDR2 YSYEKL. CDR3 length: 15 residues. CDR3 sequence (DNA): TGCGCCAGCAGCCAAGATAGTAGCGGGGGCTACGAGCAGTACTTC. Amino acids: CASSQDSSGGYEQYF.

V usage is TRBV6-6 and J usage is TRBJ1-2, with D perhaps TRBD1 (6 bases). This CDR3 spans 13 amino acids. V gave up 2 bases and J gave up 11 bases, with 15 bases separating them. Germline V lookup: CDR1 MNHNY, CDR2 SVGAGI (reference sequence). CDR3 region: CASSYGTPTWYTF. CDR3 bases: TGTGCCAGCAGTTACGGGACACCCACATGGTACACCTTC.

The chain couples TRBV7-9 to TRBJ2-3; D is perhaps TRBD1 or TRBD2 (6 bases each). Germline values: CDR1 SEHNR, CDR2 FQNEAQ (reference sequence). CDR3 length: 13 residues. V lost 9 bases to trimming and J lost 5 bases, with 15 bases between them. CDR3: CASNRDGGDTQYF. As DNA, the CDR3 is TGTGCCAGTAACAGGGACGGGGGAGATACGCAGTATTTT. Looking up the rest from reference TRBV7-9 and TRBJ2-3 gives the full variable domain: DTGVSQNPRHKITKRGQNVTFRCDPISEHNRLYWYRQTLGQGPEFLTYFQNEAQLEKSRLLSDRFSAERPKGSFSTLEIQRTEQGDSAMYLCASNRDGGDTQYFGPGTRLTVL.